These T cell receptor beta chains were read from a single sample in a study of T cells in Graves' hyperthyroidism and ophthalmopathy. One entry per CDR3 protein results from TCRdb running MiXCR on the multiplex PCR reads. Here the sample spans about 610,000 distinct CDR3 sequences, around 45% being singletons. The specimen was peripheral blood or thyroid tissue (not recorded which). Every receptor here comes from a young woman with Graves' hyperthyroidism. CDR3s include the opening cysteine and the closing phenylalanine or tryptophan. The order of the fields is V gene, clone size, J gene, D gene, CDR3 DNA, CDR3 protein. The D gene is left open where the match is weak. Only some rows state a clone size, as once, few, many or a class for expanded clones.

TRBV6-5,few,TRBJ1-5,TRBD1,TGTGCCAGCAGTCCCCGGGACAGGCCGCACGGTAGCAATCAGCCCCAGCATTTT,CASSPRDRPHGSNQPQHF
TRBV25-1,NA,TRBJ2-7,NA,TGTGCCAGCAGGGACCCTAGCCGCTACGAGCAGTACTTC,CASRDPSRYEQYF
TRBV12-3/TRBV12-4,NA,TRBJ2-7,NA,TGTGCCAGCAGTTTAGGAGGGATCTACAATGAGCAGTACTTC,CASSLGGIYNEQYF
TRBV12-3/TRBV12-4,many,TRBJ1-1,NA,TGTGCCAGCAGTCTGGGGGGGGAGAACACTGAAGCTTTCTTT,CASSLGGENTEAFF
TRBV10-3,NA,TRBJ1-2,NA,TGTGCCATCAGTGACAGGACAGCCAGGGTGGTCTTC,CAISDRTARVVF
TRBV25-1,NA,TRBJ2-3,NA,TGTGCCAGCTCACCACCGACACCCCAGGGGTCAGATACGCAGTATTTT,CASSPPTPQGSDTQYF
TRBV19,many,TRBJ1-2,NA,TGTGCCAGTAGTATCGCGGGGAAGAGTTACTATGGCTACACCTTC,CASSIAGKSYYGYTF
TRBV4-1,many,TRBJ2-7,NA,TGCGCCAGCAGCCAAGTTCCCTTAGGGCGCGAGCAGTACTTC,CASSQVPLGREQYF
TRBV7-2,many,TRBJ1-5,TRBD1,TGTGCCAGCAGCTTTGACAGGGGAAGCAATCAGCCCCAGCATTTT,CASSFDRGSNQPQHF
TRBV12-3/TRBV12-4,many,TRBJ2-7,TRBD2,TGTGCCAGCAGTTTTTCTAGCGGCTCCTACGAGCAGTACTTC,CASSFSSGSYEQYF
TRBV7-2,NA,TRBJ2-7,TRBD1,TGTGCCAGCAGCTCGACCGGGACAGGGCTGTGGGAGCAGTACTTC,CASSSTGTGLWEQYF
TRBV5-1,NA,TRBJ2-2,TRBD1,TGCGCCAGCAGCTCATTCTTCGACAGGGCAGCCGGGGAGCTGTTTTTT,CASSSFFDRAAGELFF
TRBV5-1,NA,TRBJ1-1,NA,TGCGCCAGCAGGCAGGGAAATGATGAAGCTTTCTTT,CASRQGNDEAFF
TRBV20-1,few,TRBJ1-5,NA,TGCAGTGCTTCCGGGACGGCGAATCAGCCCCAGCATTTT,CSASGTANQPQHF
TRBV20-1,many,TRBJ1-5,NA,TGCAGTGCTAGGTTGCCCCGCTGGGTCGGCGAGCCCCAGCATTTT,CSARLPRWVGEPQHF
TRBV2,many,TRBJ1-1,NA,TGTGCCAGCAGGGGGATCACTGAAGCTTTCTTT,CASRGITEAFF
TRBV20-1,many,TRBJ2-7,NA,TGCAGTGCTAGACCCTCCTACGAGCAGTACTTC,CSARPSYEQYF
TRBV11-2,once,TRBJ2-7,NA,TGTGCCAGCAGCTTAGTGGCGGAGGAGCGGTACGAGCAGTACTTC,CASSLVAEERYEQYF
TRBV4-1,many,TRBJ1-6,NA,TGCGCCAGCAGCCAAGCCCGGTCTACCTATAATTCACCCCTCCACTTT,CASSQARSTYNSPLHF
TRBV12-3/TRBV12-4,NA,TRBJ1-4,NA,TGTGCCAGCAGTTTCGAGAACACTAATGAAAAACTGTTTTTT,CASSFENTNEKLFF
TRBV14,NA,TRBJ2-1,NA,TGTGCCAGCAGCCGCAGGGACACCAAATCGGATGAGCAGTTCTTC,CASSRRDTKSDEQFF
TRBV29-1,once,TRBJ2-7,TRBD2,TGCCCAGCGGGAGTTTCCTACGAGCAGTACTTC,CPAGVSYEQYF
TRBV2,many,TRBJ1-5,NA,TGTGCCAGCAGTGAAGGTGGGCCCGAGTGGCCCCAGCATTTT,CASSEGGPEWPQHF
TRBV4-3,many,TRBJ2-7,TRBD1,TGCGCCAGCAGCCAAGGGGGACAGGGTGGTAGGTACGAGCAGTACTTC,CASSQGGQGGRYEQYF
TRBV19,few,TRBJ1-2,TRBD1,TGTGCCAGTAGTGGACCCCCAGGGGGCGGCTATGGCTACACCTTC,CASSGPPGGGYGYTF
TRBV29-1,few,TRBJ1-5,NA,TGCAGCGTCAGGGGACTAGCCTTCCAAGAGACCCAGCATTTT,CSVRGLAFQETQHF
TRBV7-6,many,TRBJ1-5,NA,TGTGCCAGCAGCTTAGAGGCCAATCAGCCCCAGCATTTT,CASSLEANQPQHF
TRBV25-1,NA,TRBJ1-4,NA,TGTGCCAGCAGTGAACCGGCAAAGAATGAAAAACTGTTTTTT,CASSEPAKNEKLFF
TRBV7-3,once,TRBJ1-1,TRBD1,TGTGCCAGCAGTACGGACACAGGGGGCCTCACTGAAGCTTTCTTT,CASSTDTGGLTEAFF
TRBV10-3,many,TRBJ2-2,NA,TGTGCCATCAACGAGGGGAACACCGGGGAGCTGTTTTTT,CAINEGNTGELFF
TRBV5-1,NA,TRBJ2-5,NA,TGCGCCAGCAGCCCGTCACAGGCCACCGGGGAAGAGACCCAGTACTTC,CASSPSQATGEETQYF
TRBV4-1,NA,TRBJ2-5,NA,TGTGCCAGCAGCCAAGATCGCAACCCTCAGGAGACCCAGCACTTC,CASSQDRNPQETQHF
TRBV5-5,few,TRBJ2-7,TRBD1,TGTGCCAGCAGCTTGGACAGGGGTTACCTCTCCTACGAGCAGTACTTC,CASSLDRGYLSYEQYF
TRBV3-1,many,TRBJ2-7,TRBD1,TGTGCCAGCAGCCACTCAGGGACAGGGGACGAGCAGTACTTC,CASSHSGTGDEQYF
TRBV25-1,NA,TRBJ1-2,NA,TGTGCTAGAGATCCGGGCAGGGATGGCTATGGCTACACCTTC,CARDPGRDGYGYTF
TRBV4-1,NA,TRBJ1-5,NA,TGCGCCAGCAGCCACCAGCCGGGTTTAGGCAATCAGCCCCAGCATTTT,CASSHQPGLGNQPQHF
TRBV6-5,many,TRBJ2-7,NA,TGTGCCAGCAGTACAGGGAATTCCTACGAGCAGTACTTC,CASSTGNSYEQYF
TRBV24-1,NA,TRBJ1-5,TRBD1,TGTGCCACCGGGACAGGGGGCGGCAATCAGCCCCAGCATTTT,CATGTGGGNQPQHF
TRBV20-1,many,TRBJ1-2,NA,TGCAGTGCTTTCCTCAGGGGTGGAGGCTATGGCTACACCTTC,CSAFLRGGGYGYTF
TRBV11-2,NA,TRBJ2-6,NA,TGTGCCAGCAGCTTCTTCGAAGGGAGCACTGAAGCTTTCTCTGGGGCCAACGTCCTGACTTTC,CASSFFEGSTEAFSGANVLTF
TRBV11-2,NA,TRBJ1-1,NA,TGTGCCAGCAGACCAGCAGTCATCGGAGGGGAACAGAACACTGAAGCTTTCTTT,CASRPAVIGGEQNTEAFF